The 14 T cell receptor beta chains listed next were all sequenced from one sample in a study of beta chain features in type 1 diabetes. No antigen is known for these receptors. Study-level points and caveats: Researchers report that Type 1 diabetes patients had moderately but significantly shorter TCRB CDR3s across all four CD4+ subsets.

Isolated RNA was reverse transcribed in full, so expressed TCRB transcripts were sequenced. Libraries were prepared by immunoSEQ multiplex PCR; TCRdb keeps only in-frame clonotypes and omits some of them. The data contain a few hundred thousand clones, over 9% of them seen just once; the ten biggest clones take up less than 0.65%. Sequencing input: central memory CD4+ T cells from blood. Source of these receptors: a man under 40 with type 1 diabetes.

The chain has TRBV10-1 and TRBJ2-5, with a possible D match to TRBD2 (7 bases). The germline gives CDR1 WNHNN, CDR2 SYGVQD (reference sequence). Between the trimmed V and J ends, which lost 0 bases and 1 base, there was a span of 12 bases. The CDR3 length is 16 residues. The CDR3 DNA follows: TGCGCCAGCAGTGAGTCTCGGGGGGCCGGCCAAGAGACCCAGTACTTC. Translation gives CASSESRGAGQETQYF.

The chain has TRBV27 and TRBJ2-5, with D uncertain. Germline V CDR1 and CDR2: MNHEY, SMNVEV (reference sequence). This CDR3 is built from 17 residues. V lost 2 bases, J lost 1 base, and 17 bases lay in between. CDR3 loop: CASSLRRPAGLQETQYF. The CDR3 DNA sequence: TGTGCCAGCAGTTTACGGCGCCCGGCCGGCCTCCAAGAGACCCAGTACTTC.

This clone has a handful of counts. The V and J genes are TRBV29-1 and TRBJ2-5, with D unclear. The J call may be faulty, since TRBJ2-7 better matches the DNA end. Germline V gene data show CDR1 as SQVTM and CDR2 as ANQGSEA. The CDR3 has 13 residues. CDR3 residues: CSVRSPNYDEQYF. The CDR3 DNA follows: TGCAGCGTTAGGTCCCCAAATTACGACGAGCAGTACTTC.

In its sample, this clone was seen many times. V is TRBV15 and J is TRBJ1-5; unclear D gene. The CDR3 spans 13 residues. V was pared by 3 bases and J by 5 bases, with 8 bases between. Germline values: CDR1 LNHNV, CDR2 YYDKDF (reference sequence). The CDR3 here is CATSRTKDQPQHF. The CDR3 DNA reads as TGTGCCACCAGCAGGACGAAGGATCAGCCCCAGCATTTT.

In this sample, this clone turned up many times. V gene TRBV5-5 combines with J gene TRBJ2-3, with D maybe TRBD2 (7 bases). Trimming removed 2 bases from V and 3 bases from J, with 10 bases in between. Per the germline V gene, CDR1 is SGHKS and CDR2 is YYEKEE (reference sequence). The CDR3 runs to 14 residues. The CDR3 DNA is TGTGCCAGCAGCTTACAGGGAGGGACAGATACGCAGTATTTT. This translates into CASSLQGGTDTQYF. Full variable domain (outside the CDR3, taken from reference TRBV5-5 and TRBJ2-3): DAGVTQSPTHLIKTRGQQVTLRCSPISGHKSVSWYQQVLGQGPQFIFQYYEKEERGRGNFPDRFSARQFPNYSSELNVNALLLGDSALYLCASSLQGGTDTQYFGPGTRLTVL.

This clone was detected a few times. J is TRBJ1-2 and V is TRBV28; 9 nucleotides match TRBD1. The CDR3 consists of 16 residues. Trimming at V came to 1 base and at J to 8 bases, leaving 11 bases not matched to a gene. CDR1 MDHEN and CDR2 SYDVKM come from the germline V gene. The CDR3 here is CASSLYSTGGLGGYTF. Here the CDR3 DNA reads TGTGCCAGCAGTTTATATAGCACAGGGGGCTTAGGAGGCTACACCTTC.

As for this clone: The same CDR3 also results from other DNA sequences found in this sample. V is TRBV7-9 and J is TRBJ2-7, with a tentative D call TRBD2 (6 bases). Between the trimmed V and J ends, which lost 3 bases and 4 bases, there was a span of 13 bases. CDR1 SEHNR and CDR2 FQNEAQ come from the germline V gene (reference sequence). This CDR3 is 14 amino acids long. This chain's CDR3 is CASSLDRGSYEQYF. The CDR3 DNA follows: TGTGCCAGCAGCTTGGATCGGGGGAGTTACGAGCAGTACTTC.

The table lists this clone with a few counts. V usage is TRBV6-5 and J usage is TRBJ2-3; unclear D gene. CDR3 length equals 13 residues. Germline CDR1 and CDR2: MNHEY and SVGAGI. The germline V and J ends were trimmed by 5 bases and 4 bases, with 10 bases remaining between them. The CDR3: CASSLKGSDTQYF. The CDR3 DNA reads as TGTGCCAGCAGTCTCAAAGGGTCAGATACGCAGTATTTT.

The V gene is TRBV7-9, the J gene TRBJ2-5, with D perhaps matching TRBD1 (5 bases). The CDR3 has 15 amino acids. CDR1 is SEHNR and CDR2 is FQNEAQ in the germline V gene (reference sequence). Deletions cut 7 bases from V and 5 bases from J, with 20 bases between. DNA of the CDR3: TGTGCCAGCACCCCAGGACAACAAAAGGGGGAGACCCAGTACTTC. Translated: CASTPGQQKGETQYF.

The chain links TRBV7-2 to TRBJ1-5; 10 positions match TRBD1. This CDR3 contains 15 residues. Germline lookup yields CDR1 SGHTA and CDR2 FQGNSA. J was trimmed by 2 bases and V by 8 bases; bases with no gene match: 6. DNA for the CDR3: TGTGCCAGCGGCAACGGACAGGGGGGCAATCAGCCCCAGCATTTT. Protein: CASGNGQGGNQPQHF.

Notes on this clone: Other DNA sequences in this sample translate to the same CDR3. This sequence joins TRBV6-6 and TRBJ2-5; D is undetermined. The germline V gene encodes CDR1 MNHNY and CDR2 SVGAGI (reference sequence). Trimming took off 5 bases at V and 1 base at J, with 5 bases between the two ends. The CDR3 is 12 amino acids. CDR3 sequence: CASSRPQETQYF. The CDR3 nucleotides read TGTGCCAGCAGTCGTCCCCAAGAGACCCAGTACTTC.

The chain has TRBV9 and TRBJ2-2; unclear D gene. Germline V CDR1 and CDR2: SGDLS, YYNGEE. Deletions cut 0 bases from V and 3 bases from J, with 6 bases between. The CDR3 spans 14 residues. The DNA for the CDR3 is TGTGCCAGCAGCGTAGACCAACACACCGGGGAGCTGTTTTTT. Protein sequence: CASSVDQHTGELFF. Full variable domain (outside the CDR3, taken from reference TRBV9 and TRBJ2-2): DSGVTQTPKHLITATGQRVTLRCSPRSGDLSVYWYQQSLDQGLQFLIQYYNGEERAKGNILERFSAQQFPDLHSELNLSSLELGDSALYFCASSVDQHTGELFFGEGSRLTVL.

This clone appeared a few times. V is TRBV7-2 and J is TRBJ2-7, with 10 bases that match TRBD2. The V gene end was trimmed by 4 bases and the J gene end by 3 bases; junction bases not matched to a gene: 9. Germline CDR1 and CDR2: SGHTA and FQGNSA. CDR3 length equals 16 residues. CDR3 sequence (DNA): TGTGCCAGCAGCTCGCCGAGGACTAGCGGCAACTACGAGCAGTACTTC. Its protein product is CASSSPRTSGNYEQYF.

CDR3 loop: CASSEAQPKLNEAFF. CDR3 bases: TGTGCCAGCAGTGAGGCCCAGCCAAAACTAAATGAAGCTTTCTTT. V and J are TRBV2 and TRBJ1-1; D is ambiguous. The CDR3 runs 15 residues. Trimming took off 3 bases at V and 7 bases at J, with 18 bases between the two ends. The germline V gene has CDR1 SNHLY and CDR2 FYNNEI.